The 31 T cell receptor beta chains below were found in one sample sequenced in a study of siplizumab effects on memory and regulatory T cells (dated by TCRdb to about 2019). The library came from the immunoSEQ multiplex PCR assay. TCRdb obtained this table from immuneACCESS and retained in-frame rearrangements with V and J assigned. These tables miss some clones; where compared with another copy, unresolved V genes account for less than half of the shortfall, and the remainder is unexplained. The table for this sample lists about 26,000 clones; more than 65% of them were counted only once. The ten largest clones represent more than 20% of the sample. Sequenced material: memory CD4+ T cells sorted from blood. Taken with the paper, the label for cell subset or site translates to: unstimulated CD4+ memory T cells. The source of these receptors is a human donor in good health.

The rearrangement links TRBV2 to TRBJ2-5, with D uncertain. Germline V CDR1 and CDR2: SNHLY, FYNNEI. This CDR3 is built from 11 residues. V lost 7 bases to trimming and J lost 1 base, with 4 bases between them. Here the CDR3 reads CASKFQETQYF. As DNA, the CDR3 is TGTGCCAGCAAGTTCCAAGAGACCCAGTACTTC.

This chain uses TRBV21-1 with TRBJ2-2. TRBV21-1 is deemed a pseudogene. This CDR3 has 14 amino acids. CDR3 in amino acids: CASSKGENTGELFF. The CDR3, as DNA: TGTGCCAGCAGCAAAGGGGAAAACACCGGGGAGCTGTTTTTT.

The V and J genes are TRBV2 and TRBJ2-7, with TRBD1 matching 10 bases. Per the germline V gene, CDR1 is SNHLY and CDR2 is FYNNEI. The CDR3 is 14 amino acids. V lost 4 bases and J lost 3; bases outside the gene matches: 3. The DNA of the CDR3 is TGTGCCAGCAGTGGCCGGGACAGGGGCTACGAGCAGTACTTC. It encodes CASSGRDRGYEQYF.

This clone appeared once. The V call is TRBV25-1, the J call TRBJ2-1; no clear D. There are 15 residues in the CDR3. CDR1 and CDR2 from the germline V gene are MGHDK and SYGVNS. V was cut by 3 bases and J by 2 bases, with 11 bases left in between. In DNA form, the CDR3 reads TGTGCCAGCAGTGAGGGTCAAAGAACCTACAATGAGCAGTTCTTC. This encodes CASSEGQRTYNEQFF.

This chain joins TRBV6-1 and TRBJ1-4, with D maybe TRBD1 (6 bases). The V and J ends lost 9 bases and 8 bases respectively, with 16 bases between them. Per germline, CDR1 MNHNS and CDR2 SASEGT. The CDR3 extends over 13 amino acids. As DNA, the CDR3 is TGTGCCAGTGACAGGTCCAGTGAAGAAAAACTGTTTTTT. This gives the protein CASDRSSEEKLFF.

The rearrangement joins TRBV5-6 to TRBJ1-2; a possible D gene is TRBD1 (6 bases). The CDR3 extends over 12 amino acids. The germline V gene encodes CDR1 SGHDT and CDR2 YYEEEE. Trimming cost V 3 bases and J 7 bases, with 10 bases left between them. The CDR3 nucleotides read TGTGCCAGCAGCTCCGACAGGAGTGGCTACACCTTC. Translation gives CASSSDRSGYTF.

The CDR3 region has the DNA TGTGCCACACATAAATCCGACAGCTACCCTGGAAACACCATATATTTT. Encoded protein: CATHKSDSYPGNTIYF. This sequence joins TRBV10-3 and TRBJ1-3, with a weak D call TRBD1 (5 bases). The germline V and J ends were trimmed by 10 bases and 2 bases, with 21 bases remaining between them. CDR1 and CDR2 from the germline V gene are ENHRY and SYGVKD. The CDR3 covers 16 residues.

A few counts support this clone. At one end the junction does not follow the germline gene, possibly because of a read error. The chain joins TRBV6-6 to TRBJ2-5; D may be TRBD1 (5 bases). Germline V gene data show CDR1 as MNHNY and CDR2 as SVGAGI (reference sequence). The CDR3 has 13 residues. This CDR3 reads CASNDSHQKTQYF. Here the CDR3 DNA reads TGTGCCAGCAACGACAGTCACCAAAAGACCCAGTACTTC.

The CDR3 coding sequence is TGCGCCAGCAGCCATCGGGGGGCCAACGTCCTGACTTTC. Protein: CASSHRGANVLTF. This sequence joins TRBV4-3 and TRBJ2-6, with D hard to call. The V gene lost 3 bases and the J gene lost 4 bases, with 4 bases spanning the gap. Looked up from germline, CDR1 is LGHNA and CDR2 is YSLEER. The CDR3 is 13 amino acids.

This chain uses TRBV6-1 with TRBJ2-5; a weak D match, TRBD2 (5 bases). CDR1 is MNHNS, CDR2 SASEGT, per germline. Trimming cost V 6 bases and J 5 bases, with 13 bases left between them. The CDR3 loop spans 13 amino acids. The CDR3 loop reads CASRKPLGETQYF. DNA of the CDR3: TGTGCCAGCAGGAAACCACTAGGGGAGACCCAGTACTTC.

This clone was seen once. This rearrangement joins TRBV5-6 to TRBJ2-6; D remains ambiguous. Germline V gene sequence: CDR1 SGHDT, CDR2 YYEEEE. V was shortened by 2 bases and J by 3 bases, with 9 bases between the two germline ends. The length of the CDR3 is 15 residues. The CDR3 nucleotides are TGTGCCAGCAGCTTTTTTATTAGTGGGGCCAACGTCCTGACTTTC. Its protein is CASSFFISGANVLTF.

V and J are TRBV7-8 and TRBJ2-4, with D perhaps assigned TRBD1 or TRBD2 (5 bases each). The ends were cut back, 1 base at V and 1 base at J, with 11 bases in the middle. In germline, CDR1 is SGHVS, CDR2 FQNEAQ. This CDR3 is built from 16 residues. CDR3 sequence: CASSLGVGRAKNIQYF. The CDR3 bases are TGTGCCAGCAGCTTAGGGGTGGGACGCGCCAAAAACATTCAGTACTTC.

Comments on this clone: A junction boundary mismatches the germline segment, possibly from a read error. This chain connects TRBV7-7 to TRBJ2-2; TRBD1 is a possible D gene (6 bases). The CDR3 is made up of 14 amino acids. Germline V gene lookup returns CDR1 SSHAT and CDR2 FNYEAQ (reference sequence). This chain's CDR3 is CASSPDSLTGELFF. The CDR3 region has the DNA TGTGCTAGCAGCCCGGACAGCCTTACCGGGGAGCTGTTTTTT.

The rearrangement uses TRBV19 and TRBJ2-7, with 10 bases fitting TRBD1. Per germline, CDR1 LNHDA and CDR2 SQIVND (reference sequence). The CDR3 runs 17 residues. V was clipped by 4 bases and J by 0 bases; unmatched bases: 9. The CDR3 loop reads CASSTQPGQGRSYEQYF. As DNA, the CDR3 is TGTGCCAGTAGTACCCAACCGGGACAGGGGCGCTCCTACGAGCAGTACTTC.

This chain links TRBV18 with TRBJ1-6; D is unclear. V lost 0 bases, J lost 6 bases, and 12 bases lay in between. The CDR3 length is 16 residues. Germline CDR1 is KGHSH and CDR2 is LQKENI. Written as DNA, the CDR3 is TGTGCCAGCTCACCACCGGGCTCAACTGGTAATTCACCCCTCCACTTT. Protein sequence: CASSPPGSTGNSPLHF.

The V call is TRBV7-3, the J call TRBJ2-1; 12 nucleotides line up with TRBD1. V trimming: 6 bases; J trimming: 10 bases; junction bases outside the gene matches: 10. Germline V gene sequence: CDR1 SGHTA, CDR2 FQGTGA. This CDR3 is built from 15 residues. This chain's CDR3 is CASSTAGTGGREQFF. CDR3 sequence (DNA): TGTGCCAGCAGTACAGCCGGGACAGGGGGCCGGGAGCAGTTCTTC.

This clone was seen a handful of times. The chain is built from TRBV5-4 and TRBJ1-1; weak D call: TRBD1 (6 bases). Germline assignment: CDR1 SGHNT and CDR2 YYREEE (reference sequence). Trimming removed 5 bases from V and 0 bases from J, with 8 bases in between. The CDR3 runs 13 residues. This CDR3 reads CASRTGMNTEAFF. In DNA form, the CDR3 reads TGTGCCAGCAGAACAGGGATGAACACTGAAGCTTTCTTT.

This clone showed up just once. This rearrangement joins TRBV6-1 to TRBJ2-5; D gene ambiguous. V was cut by 6 bases and J by 5 bases, with 4 bases left in between. The CDR3 covers 10 residues. CDR1 is MNHNS and CDR2 is SASEGT in the germline V gene. The CDR3 spells CASRGETQYF. In DNA form, the CDR3 reads TGTGCCAGCAGGGGGGAGACCCAGTACTTC.

The chain has TRBV4-3 and TRBJ2-1; D tentatively fits TRBD1 or TRBD2 (5 bases each). The CDR3 runs 15 residues. Trimming removed 4 bases at V and 3 bases at J, with 13 bases between. The germline V gene has CDR1 LGHNA and CDR2 YSLEER. DNA of the CDR3: TGCGCCAGCAGCCGGGGACGGGCCATCTACAATGAGCAGTTCTTC. It translates to CASSRGRAIYNEQFF.

Concerning this clone itself: This same CDR3 is encoded by further DNA sequences in the sample. The chain employs TRBV28 and TRBJ2-3; 13 bases map to TRBD2. The V gene's germline CDR1 is MDHEN and CDR2 SYDVKM. CDR3 length: 16 amino acids. J was trimmed by 8 bases and V by 7 bases; bases with no gene match: 12. CDR3 protein: CASITGTSGTGGTQYF. CDR3 DNA: TGTGCCAGCATCACCGGGACTAGCGGGACCGGGGGTACGCAGTATTTT.

This clone has only a few counts. The rearrangement joins TRBV7-8 to TRBJ2-1; D unclear. The V end was cut by 5 bases, the J end by 5 bases, with 13 bases between. This CDR3 contains 14 residues. The germline gives CDR1 SGHVS, CDR2 FQNEAQ. In DNA, the CDR3 is TGTGCCAGCAGCCCCCGTCAACTCAACAATGAGCAGTTCTTC. Amino acid sequence: CASSPRQLNNEQFF.

This clone came up once. This chain links TRBV7-3 with TRBJ2-2, with 9 bases that match TRBD2. CDR1 and CDR2 (germline): SGHTA, FQGTGA. This CDR3 has 20 amino acids. The trim removed 1 base at V and 4 bases at J, leaving 16 bases unmatched. CDR3 residues: CASSLIPPRGAGGITGELFF. CDR3 DNA: TGTGCCAGCAGCTTAATCCCACCCCGCGGCGCGGGAGGGATCACCGGGGAGCTGTTTTTT.

The V and J genes are TRBV5-6 and TRBJ2-5, with D possibly matching TRBD2 (5 bases). The DNA end is a closer match to TRBJ2-7, so the J assignment may be wrong. Germline lookup yields CDR1 SGHDT and CDR2 YYEEEE. The CDR3 runs to 14 residues. CDR3 amino acids: CASSSAGGPYEQYF. The CDR3 DNA is TGTGCCAGCAGCTCCGCTGGAGGACCTTACGAGCAGTACTTC.

This rearrangement joins TRBV6-1 to TRBJ1-4; 9 bases align to TRBD1. The CDR3 sequence is 12 residues long. Germline CDR1 and CDR2: MNHNS and SASEGT. V dropped 9 bases and J dropped 8; count of bases not matched to a gene: 4. This CDR3 reads CASGTGREKLFF. The CDR3, as DNA: TGTGCCAGTGGGACAGGGCGAGAAAAACTGTTTTTT.

The gene calls are TRBV7-9 and TRBJ1-2, with 7 positions matching TRBD1. With V trimmed by 5 bases and J by 6 bases, 6 bases remained unmatched. The CDR3 is 13 residues long. Germline assignment: CDR1 SEHNR and CDR2 FQNEAQ (reference sequence). The CDR3 here is CASSPTGTNGYTF. CDR3 bases: TGTGCCAGCAGCCCGACAGGGACTAATGGCTACACCTTC.

This clone was recorded once. The chain recombines TRBV5-6 with TRBJ2-2; D unresolved. Trimming stripped 0 bases from V and 7 bases from J, with 10 bases between. The CDR3 has 14 amino acids. The V gene's germline CDR1 is SGHDT and CDR2 YYEEEE. Written as DNA, the CDR3 is TGTGCCAGCAGCTTGGCTTCACACGGCGGGGAGCTGTTTTTT. Its translation is CASSLASHGGELFF.

This clone was counted once. This rearrangement joins TRBV19 to TRBJ2-2, with unresolved D. Germline assignment: CDR1 LNHDA and CDR2 SQIVND (reference sequence). The CDR3 is 15 amino acids. V was cut by 5 bases and J by 5 bases, with 15 bases left in between. CDR3 protein: CASSLVRRGTGELFF. The CDR3 nucleotides are TGTGCCAGTAGTTTAGTGAGGCGTGGAACCGGGGAGCTGTTTTTT.

The rearrangement uses TRBV6-1 and TRBJ2-3; 9 bases map to TRBD2. The CDR3 is made up of 13 amino acids. Germline loops: CDR1 MNHNS, CDR2 SASEGT. The CDR3 is CANKREGTDTQYF. The CDR3 region has the DNA TGTGCTAATAAGCGGGAGGGCACAGATACGCAGTATTTT.

This chain links TRBV9 with TRBJ2-4, with D perhaps given as TRBD1 or TRBD2 (6 bases each). V was clipped by 4 bases and J by 9 bases, with 14 bases between them. Germline V lookup: CDR1 SGDLS, CDR2 YYNGEE. CDR3 length: 13 amino acids. The CDR3 here is CASSLKEGVIQYF. The CDR3 DNA is TGTGCCAGCAGCTTGAAGGAGGGGGTCATTCAGTACTTC.

The chain joins TRBV7-8 to TRBJ2-5, with a possible D match to TRBD1 (5 bases). The CDR3 is 14 residues long. The germline V gene has CDR1 SGHVS and CDR2 FQNEAQ. Trimming cost V 1 base and J 2 bases, with 8 bases left between them. CDR3 nucleotide sequence: TGTGCCAGCAGCTTAGTTAGGACACAAGAGACCCAGTACTTC. Protein product: CASSLVRTQETQYF.

This clone was counted once. This sequence joins TRBV6-5 and TRBJ1-5; D gene uncertain. The CDR3 is 15 amino acids. Germline assignment: CDR1 MNHEY and CDR2 SVGAGI. The ends were cut back, 0 bases at V and 7 bases at J, with 13 bases in the middle. CDR3 DNA: TGTGCCAGCAGTTACTCCTCCGGGATGGGACAGCCCCAGCATTTT. It codes for CASSYSSGMGQPQHF.